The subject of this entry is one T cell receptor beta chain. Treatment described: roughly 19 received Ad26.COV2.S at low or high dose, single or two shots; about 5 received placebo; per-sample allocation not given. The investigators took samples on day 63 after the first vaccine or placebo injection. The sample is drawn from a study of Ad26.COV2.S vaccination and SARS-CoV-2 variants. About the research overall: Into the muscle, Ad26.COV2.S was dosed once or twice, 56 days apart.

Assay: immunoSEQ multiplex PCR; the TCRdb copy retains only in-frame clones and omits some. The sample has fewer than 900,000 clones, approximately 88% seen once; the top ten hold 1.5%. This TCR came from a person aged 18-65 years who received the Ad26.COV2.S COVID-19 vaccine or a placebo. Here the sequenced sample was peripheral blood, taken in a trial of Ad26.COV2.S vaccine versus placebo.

The CDR3 DNA reads as TGTGCCAGCAGCCCCACAAATGAGCAGTTCTTC. It codes for CASSPTNEQFF. The chain links TRBV6-2 or TRBV6-3 to TRBJ2-1; D unresolved. CDR1 MNHEY and CDR2 SVGEGT come from the germline V gene. There are 11 residues in the CDR3. V lost 6 bases, J lost 7 bases, and 7 bases lay in between.